This T cell receptor (beta chain) emerged from a study of blood T cell repertoires in COVID-19. About the study: Spain, Italy and the United States supplied samples that represented acute and convalescent COVID-19. Sources were T cells, B-cell-depleted T cells, or PBMCs; the material itself was cDNA or gDNA.

The CDR3 spans 17 residues. Germline CDR1 and CDR2: LNHDA and SQIVND (reference sequence). J gave up 4 bases and V 4 bases, and 13 bases lay outside the gene matches. In the original analysis: Reference gene primers were amplified, and this amplification served to estimate nucleated cell counts. Produced via immunoSEQ multiplex PCR; TCRdb's table is partial and in-frame only. V and J calls and clone size are copied from that table; D and trimming were computed from the DNA. This table has roughly 92,000 clones, around nine tenths appearing once. This clonotype was sampled from a man aged 50-60 years with acute or convalescent COVID-19. The sample taken for sequencing was peripheral blood. The J gene is TRBJ1-2, the V gene TRBV19, with 9 bases fitting TRBD1. CDR3: CASSTEYRDRAVYGYTF. The CDR3 nucleotides read TGTGCCAGTAGTACTGAATACCGGGACAGGGCGGTCTATGGCTACACCTTC.